This T cell receptor (beta chain) derives from a study of cytomegalovirus exposure and HLA in healthy donors. Study-level results: In a later analysis, most CMV-associated TCR beta chains appeared HLA-restricted.

As for this clone: The antigen remains undetermined.

Trimming removed 3 bases at V and 1 base at J, with 10 bases between. In germline, CDR1 is GTSNPN, CDR2 SVGIG (reference sequence). CDR3 length: 14 residues. Both 60 Vbeta primers and 13 Jbeta primers went into the PCR. As processed by the authors: Per a later analysis, the number of unique TCR beta chains was approximately 73 million, of which 9 million to 12 million were shared. This table comes from immunoSEQ multiplex PCR, and its TCRdb copy is limited to in-frame clones, with some not included. The V and J calls and clone size were taken over from that table, and D and trimming were inferred from the DNA. The sample includes around 53,000 clones, about 84% of them seen just once.

Sequences were obtained from PBMCs. The V gene is TRBV30, the J gene TRBJ1-3; D is undetermined. The origin of this receptor is a young man in good health and CMV-seronegative. CDR3 region: CAWRVVPSGNTIYF. CDR3 nucleotides: TGTGCCTGGAGGGTAGTGCCTTCTGGAAACACCATATATTTT.